Shown below are 14 T cell receptor beta chains from a single sample sequenced in a study of blood T cell repertoires in COVID-19 (dated by TCRdb to the early 2020s). Libraries were constructed by the immunoSEQ multiplex PCR assay. Not all clones reach the TCRdb copy of this immuneACCESS table, which keeps in-frame sequences only. Checked studies attribute under half of the gap to unresolved V genes and leave the rest unexplained. This sample holds tens of thousands of clones; about 70% were observed only once. Together, the top ten hold 20% to 25% of the sample. The sample consisted of peripheral blood. These receptors were taken from a woman aged 55-69 years in a cohort sampled during active or convalescent COVID-19.

This chain links TRBV29-1 with TRBJ1-3; 10 bases match TRBD1. The germline CDR1 and CDR2 sequences are SQVTM and ANQGSEA. V trimming: 7 bases; J trimming: 7 bases; junction bases outside the gene matches: 7. This CDR3 comprises 13 residues. CDR3 protein: CSARGQGHNTIYF. CDR3 nucleotides: TGCAGCGCGAGGGGACAGGGGCATAACACCATATATTTT.

In the case of this clone: This may be a read error, as it is one base from a much larger clone. This sample includes further DNA sequences coding for the same CDR3. The V gene is TRBV2, the J gene TRBJ1-5, with D possibly being TRBD1 (6 bases). The CDR3 loop spans 14 amino acids. Trimming took off 3 bases at V and 2 bases at J, with 8 bases between the two ends. Germline-derived CDR1 and CDR2 are SNHLY and FYNNEI. CDR3 sequence reads: CASSEGQRNQPQHF. In nucleotides, the CDR3 is TGTGCCAGCAGTGAGGGACAACGCAATCAGCCCCAGCATTTT.

The chain has TRBV18 and TRBJ2-5; TRBD2 matches 12 bases. From germline, CDR1 is KGHSH and CDR2 LQKENI. V lost 3 bases and J lost 5; bases outside the gene matches: 7. The CDR3 has 16 amino acids. CDR3 coding DNA: TGTGCCAGCTCACCGTTACTAGCGGGGGGCCTGGAGACCCAGTACTTC. It yields the protein CASSPLLAGGLETQYF.

This clone has just one count. V usage is TRBV6-2 or TRBV6-3 and J usage is TRBJ2-7, with D perhaps TRBD2 (5 bases). Looked up from germline, CDR1 is MNHEY and CDR2 is SVGEGT. This CDR3 is 15 amino acids long. The V end lost 5 bases, the J end lost 2 bases, and 16 bases lay between the germline ends. The CDR3 spells CASSVLKTRAYEQYF. The CDR3 region has the DNA TGTGCCAGCAGTGTCCTAAAAACGAGGGCCTACGAGCAGTACTTC.

In this sample, this clone turned up a few times. V is TRBV27 and J is TRBJ2-1; the D gene is possibly TRBD2 (6 bases). CDR3 length: 16 amino acids. CDR1 and CDR2 from the germline V gene are MNHEY and SMNVEV (reference sequence). Trimming stripped 4 bases from V and 0 bases from J, with 13 bases between. CDR3 loop: CASSSLADHSYNEQFF. Here the CDR3 DNA reads TGTGCCAGCAGTTCCTTAGCGGATCACTCCTACAATGAGCAGTTCTTC.

The rearrangement joins TRBV29-1 to TRBJ2-2, with TRBD1 matching 7 bases. The CDR3 runs to 15 residues. V trimming: 5 bases; J trimming: 3 bases; junction bases outside the gene matches: 9. CDR1 is SQVTM, CDR2 ANQGSEA, per germline. The CDR3 sequence is CSVIDRAIDTGELFF. The DNA of the CDR3 is TGCAGCGTTATTGACAGGGCCATTGACACCGGGGAGCTGTTTTTT.

The CDR3 sequence is CASSLVSGQDNEQFF. CDR3 in DNA: TGTGCCAGCAGCTTAGTTAGCGGACAAGACAATGAGCAGTTCTTC. This sequence joins TRBV11-3 and TRBJ2-1, with a possible D match to TRBD2 (6 bases). V lost 1 base and J 5 bases, leaving 12 bases between the germline ends. Germline V lookup: CDR1 SGHNT, CDR2 YENEEA. The CDR3 has 15 residues. Drawing the rest from reference TRBV11-3 and TRBJ2-1, the complete variable domain is EAGVVQSPRYKIIEKKQPVAFWCNPISGHNTLYWYLQNLGQGPELLIRYENEEAVDDSQLPKDRFSAERLKGVDSTLKIQPAELGDSAVYLCASSLVSGQDNEQFFGPGTRLTVL.

The rearrangement uses TRBV7-9 and TRBJ1-1; D uncertain. CDR3 length: 12 amino acids. The V and J ends lost 6 bases and 4 bases respectively, with 9 bases between them. CDR1 and CDR2 (germline): SEHNR, FQNEAQ (reference sequence). The CDR3 reads CASRVAITEAFF. As DNA, the CDR3 is TGTGCCAGCAGGGTAGCGATCACTGAAGCTTTCTTT.

V and J are TRBV27 and TRBJ2-2; D remains ambiguous. Germline V CDR1 and CDR2: MNHEY, SMNVEV (reference sequence). Trimming removed 1 base at V and 7 bases at J, with 13 bases between. The CDR3 contains 15 residues. CDR3 protein: CASSLLSSLGGELFF. The CDR3 bases are TGTGCCAGCAGTTTATTGAGTAGCCTGGGCGGGGAGCTGTTTTTT.

This chain joins TRBV14 and TRBJ2-2; D is unclear. V was clipped by 1 base and J by 5 bases, with 5 bases between them. Germline CDR1 reads SGHDN; CDR2 reads FVKESK. The CDR3 consists of 13 residues. The CDR3 nucleotides read TGTGCCAGCAGCCAAGTGCGGACCGGGGAGCTGTTTTTT. Translation gives CASSQVRTGELFF. Looking up the rest from reference TRBV14 and TRBJ2-2 gives the full variable domain: EAGVTQFPSHSVIEKGQTVTLRCDPISGHDNLYWYRRVMGKEIKFLLHFVKESKQDESGMPNNRFLAERTGGTYSTLKVQPAELEDSGVYFCASSQVRTGELFFGEGSRLTVL.

The chain uses TRBV28 and TRBJ2-5; the D gene is possibly TRBD1 (5 bases). The CDR3 runs 15 residues. V was trimmed by 6 bases and J by 1 base, leaving 15 bases between them. The germline gives CDR1 MDHEN, CDR2 SYDVKM. DNA of the CDR3: TGTGCCAGCAGCCCCGAAACAGGTTCCCAAGAGACCCAGTACTTC. Its protein is CASSPETGSQETQYF.

The V and J genes are TRBV19 and TRBJ2-7; no firm D call. The V gene lost 5 bases and the J gene lost 5 bases, with 16 bases spanning the gap. Germline values: CDR1 LNHDA, CDR2 SQIVND (reference sequence). CDR3 length equals 14 residues. The CDR3 DNA reads TGTGCCAGTAGTTCAAGCCAGGTAAACGACGAGCAGTACTTC. It encodes CASSSSQVNDEQYF. The whole variable domain, filled in from reference TRBV19 and TRBJ2-7, reads DGGITQSPKYLFRKEGQNVTLSCEQNLNHDAMYWYRQDPGQGLRLIYYSQIVNDFQKGDIAEGYSVSREKKESFPLTVTSAQKNPTAFYLCASSSSQVNDEQYFGPGTRLTVT.

This clone has just a few counts. The chain combines TRBV19 with TRBJ1-5; maybe TRBD1 (5 bases). From germline, CDR1 is LNHDA and CDR2 SQIVND (reference sequence). The V end lost 1 base, the J end lost 3 bases, and 10 bases lay between the germline ends. This CDR3 is 15 amino acids long. CDR3 bases: TGTGCCAGTAGTATAGTGCCGGGGGTCAATCAGCCCCAGCATTTT. Encoded protein: CASSIVPGVNQPQHF.

A single count supports this clone. The rearrangement links TRBV18 to TRBJ2-3; tentatively, D is TRBD2 (5 bases). V lost 4 bases to trimming and J lost 2 bases, with 13 bases between them. The CDR3 consists of 15 residues. Germline V CDR1 and CDR2: KGHSH, LQKENI. CDR3: CASSQTGEPTDTQYF. The CDR3 coding sequence is TGTGCCAGCTCACAAACCGGGGAGCCCACAGATACGCAGTATTTT.